This T cell receptor (beta chain) was obtained from a study of PD-L1 blockade in urothelial cancer. Overall study context: Men with urothelial cancer arising in the bladder made up most of the 29 patients. A median approximately 140,000 T cells were found in blood samples.

Per the germline V gene, CDR1 is SGHVS and CDR2 is FNYEAQ. V was clipped by 5 bases and J by 6 bases; unmatched bases: 11. This CDR3 has 15 amino acids. Spiking of synthetic TCR analog templates was performed in each PCR. Here immunoSEQ multiplex PCR was the method, and the copy in TCRdb shows in-frame clones only, minus some. The repertoire includes about 39,000 clones, around 89% of them detected once, and approximately 2% sits in the top ten. Patients were diagnosed with urothelial carcinoma, either locally advanced or metastatic. The source is a man in his 60s with urothelial cancer. Sequencing was performed on PBMCs, taken around atezolizumab (anti-PD-L1) treatment. The chain has TRBV7-6 and TRBJ2-3; TRBD2 matches at 7 bases. In DNA form, the CDR3 reads TGTGCCAGCAGCCCTCTGCGGGAGCCCCAGGATACGCAGTATTTT. Protein sequence: CASSPLREPQDTQYF.